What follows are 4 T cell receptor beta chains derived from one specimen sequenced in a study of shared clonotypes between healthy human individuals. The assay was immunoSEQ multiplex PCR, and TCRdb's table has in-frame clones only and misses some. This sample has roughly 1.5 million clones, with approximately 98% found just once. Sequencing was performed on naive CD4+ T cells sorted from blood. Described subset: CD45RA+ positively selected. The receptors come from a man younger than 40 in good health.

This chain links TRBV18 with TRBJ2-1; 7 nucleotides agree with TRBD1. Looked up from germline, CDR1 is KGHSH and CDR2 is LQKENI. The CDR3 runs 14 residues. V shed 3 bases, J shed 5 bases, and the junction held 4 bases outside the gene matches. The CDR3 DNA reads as TGTGCCAGCTCACCCTTGGACAGGAACAATGAGCAGTTCTTC. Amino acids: CASSPLDRNNEQFF.

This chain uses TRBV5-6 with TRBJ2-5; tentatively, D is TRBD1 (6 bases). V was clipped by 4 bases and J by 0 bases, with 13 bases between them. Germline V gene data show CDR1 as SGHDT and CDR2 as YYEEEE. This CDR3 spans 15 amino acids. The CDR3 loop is CASSPMTGDQETQYF. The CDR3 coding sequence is TGTGCCAGCAGCCCGATGACAGGCGACCAAGAGACCCAGTACTTC. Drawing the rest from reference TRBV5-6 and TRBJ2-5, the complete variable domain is DAGVTQSPTHLIKTRGQQVTLRCSPKSGHDTVSWYQQALGQGPQFIFQYYEEEERQRGNFPDRFSGHQFPNYSSELNVNALLLGDSALYLCASSPMTGDQETQYFGPGTRLLVL.

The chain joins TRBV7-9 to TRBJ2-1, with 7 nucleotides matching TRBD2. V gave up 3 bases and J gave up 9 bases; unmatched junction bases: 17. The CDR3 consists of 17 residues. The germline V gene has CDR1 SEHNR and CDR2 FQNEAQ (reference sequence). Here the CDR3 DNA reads TGTGCCAGCAGCTTCACCCTAGGCGGGAGCTTAATGAGTGAGCAGTTCTTC. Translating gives CASSFTLGGSLMSEQFF.

The CDR3 coding sequence is TGTGCCAGCTCACCACCAGCAGGGACTAGCGGGAGCAATGAGCAGTTCTTC. Protein product: CASSPPAGTSGSNEQFF. This chain links TRBV18 with TRBJ2-1, with 14 bases that match TRBD2. The CDR3 is 17 amino acids. The V gene's germline CDR1 is KGHSH and CDR2 LQKENI. After removal of 0 bases from V and 6 bases from J, the junction contained 4 bases not matched to a gene.